This record concerns one TCR beta chain sequence. Per the original data handling: Scientists estimated how many nucleated cells there were by amplifying reference gene primers. Sequenced by immunoSEQ multiplex PCR; TCRdb stores in-frame clones only, minus some. V and J calls and clone size are given by that table; D and trimming were obtained from the DNA. The sample has 350,000 to 450,000 clones, 89% seen once. Germline assignment: CDR1 KGHSH and CDR2 LQKENI. This CDR3 spans 15 amino acids. Trimming removed 6 bases at V and 1 base at J, with 13 bases between. This sample is drawn from a study of blood T cell repertoires in COVID-19. About the study: Samples of COVID-19 (acute and convalescent) were obtained from the United States, Italy and Spain.

This sequence was found in a middle-aged man with acute or convalescent COVID-19. The rearrangement uses TRBV18 and TRBJ1-5; the D is unclear. The specimen was peripheral blood. The CDR3 nucleotides are TGTGCCAGCTCTACCAGCGGAGGGAGCAATCAGCCCCAGCATTTT. It yields the protein CASSTSGGSNQPQHF.